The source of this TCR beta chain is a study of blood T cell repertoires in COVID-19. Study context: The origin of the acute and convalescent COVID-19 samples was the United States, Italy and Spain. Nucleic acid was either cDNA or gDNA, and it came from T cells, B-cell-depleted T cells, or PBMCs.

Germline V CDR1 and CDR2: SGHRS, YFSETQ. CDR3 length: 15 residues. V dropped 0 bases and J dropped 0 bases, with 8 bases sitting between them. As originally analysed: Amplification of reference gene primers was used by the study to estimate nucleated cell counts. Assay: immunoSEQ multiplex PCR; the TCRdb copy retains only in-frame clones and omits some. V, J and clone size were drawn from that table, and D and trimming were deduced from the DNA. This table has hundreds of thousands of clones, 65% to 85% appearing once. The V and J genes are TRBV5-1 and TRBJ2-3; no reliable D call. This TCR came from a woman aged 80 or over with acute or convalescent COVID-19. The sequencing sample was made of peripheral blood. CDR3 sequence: CASSLGAASTDTQYF. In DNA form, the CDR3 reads TGCGCCAGCAGCTTGGGGGCAGCTAGCACAGATACGCAGTATTTT.